This TCR beta chain appears in the sequencing data of a study of cytomegalovirus exposure and HLA in healthy donors. PCR used 60 Vbeta primers and 13 Jbeta primers. Sequencing used immunoSEQ multiplex PCR; TCRdb keeps in-frame clones, though not all of them. The sample includes around 130,000 clones. About this clone: Its matching antigen is unknown.

The study, taken as a whole, reports: Rarity characterized most TCR sequences, yet some public TCRs appeared in many donors. CMV serostatus stood as the only immune exposure information on hand.

The V and J ends lost 7 bases and 6 bases respectively, with 15 bases between them. This CDR3 region has 13 residues. Germline values: CDR1 MDHEN, CDR2 SYDVKM. There were likely unrecorded immune exposures, though donors were nominally healthy when sampled. This clonotype was obtained from a woman aged 40 to 50 in good health and CMV-seronegative. Sequences were obtained from PBMCs. This chain connects TRBV28 to TRBJ1-2, with a weak D call TRBD1 (6 bases). The CDR3 bases are TGTGCCAGCACCATGAGGCAGGGGAATGGCTACACCTTC. It translates to CASTMRQGNGYTF.